This entry lists 13 T cell receptor beta chains sequenced from one sample in a study of blood T cell repertoires in COVID-19. Only in-frame clones appear in the TCRdb table, and some are missing; sequencing was by immunoSEQ multiplex PCR. This sample has 100,000 to 150,000 clones, with more than 75% found just once. The sample was peripheral blood. The source of these receptors is a man aged 65 to 79 with active COVID-19.

The CDR3 DNA reads as TGTGCCAGCAGCGTAGCCGGGAGGACAGATACGCAGTATTTT. This codes for CASSVAGRTDTQYF. The genes are TRBV9 and TRBJ2-3, with 7 bases identical to TRBD2. The V segment lost 0 bases and the J segment 3 bases; nucleotides outside the gene matches: 1. From germline, CDR1 is SGDLS and CDR2 YYNGEE. The CDR3 totals 14 residues.

The rearrangement uses TRBV19 and TRBJ1-1; 8 bases map to TRBD1. This CDR3 is 14 amino acids long. Per germline, CDR1 LNHDA and CDR2 SQIVND (reference sequence). The ends lost 8 bases at V and 4 bases at J; junction bases unmatched: 9. This CDR3 is CASWKDRGGTEAFF. The DNA of the CDR3 is TGTGCCAGTTGGAAAGACAGGGGCGGCACTGAAGCTTTCTTT.

The chain carries TRBV29-1 and TRBJ2-1, with 14 bases that match TRBD2. In germline, CDR1 is SQVTM, CDR2 ANQGSEA. J gave up 8 bases and V 6 bases, and 6 bases lay outside the gene matches. The CDR3 has 14 amino acids. The CDR3 bases are TGCAGCGTGAGGGGACTAGCGGGAGACTATGAGCAGTTCTTC. This encodes CSVRGLAGDYEQFF.

The chain uses TRBV6-5 and TRBJ1-6; D is ambiguous. Germline V lookup: CDR1 MNHEY, CDR2 SVGAGI. This CDR3 is built from 15 residues. Trimming took 0 bases from V and 9 from J, leaving 12 bases between them. The chain's CDR3 is CASSYSAEVASPLHF. The DNA for the CDR3 is TGTGCCAGCAGTTACTCAGCAGAGGTGGCTTCACCCCTCCACTTT.

The V gene is TRBV15, the J gene TRBJ1-2; 9 nucleotides match TRBD1. Germline values: CDR1 LNHNV, CDR2 YYDKDF (reference sequence). The CDR3 covers 15 residues. V lost 2 bases, J lost 2 bases, and 3 bases stayed unmatched. CDR3: CATSRPGTGNYGYTF. CDR3 DNA: TGTGCCACCAGCAGACCGGGGACAGGGAACTATGGCTACACCTTC.

This sequence joins TRBV6-5 and TRBJ2-7, with D perhaps TRBD1 (7 bases). The germline CDR1 and CDR2 sequences are MNHEY and SVGAGI. V lost 6 bases, J lost 4 bases, and 19 bases lay in between. CDR3 size: 15 residues. This chain's CDR3 is CASSSRGLAGYEQYF. In DNA form, the CDR3 reads TGTGCCAGCAGCTCAAGGGGGCTCGCGGGGTACGAGCAGTACTTC.

This chain links TRBV10-2 with TRBJ1-5; D is unclear. CDR1 and CDR2 from the germline V gene are WSHSY and SAAADI. The CDR3 contains 15 residues. V was trimmed by 5 bases and J by 2 bases, leaving 13 bases between them. The CDR3 nucleotides read TGCGCCAGCAGTATGTCAGAGAGGGGCAATCAGCCCCAGCATTTT. Translating it yields CASSMSERGNQPQHF.

This clone was detected only once. The genes are TRBV28 and TRBJ1-1; a possible D gene is TRBD1 (6 bases). Per germline, CDR1 MDHEN and CDR2 SYDVKM. There are 12 residues in the CDR3. V lost 6 bases and J lost 9, with 14 bases in between. The DNA of the CDR3 is TGTGCCAGCAGCACCGGGACAAAGAAAGCTTTCTTT. Translated, it gives CASSTGTKKAFF.

This clone was counted once. The chain combines TRBV2 with TRBJ2-7; TRBD2 aligns across 7 bases. This CDR3 has 15 amino acids. CDR1 is SNHLY and CDR2 is FYNNEI in the germline V gene. The junction had 12 bases not matched to a gene; V was cut back by 7 bases and J by 3 bases. CDR3 region: CASKREGLGRYEQYF. The CDR3 nucleotides read TGTGCCAGCAAACGCGAAGGACTAGGACGCTACGAGCAGTACTTC.

The chain uses TRBV7-9 and TRBJ1-4, with D unclear. Germline V gene data show CDR1 as SEHNR and CDR2 as FQNEAQ (reference sequence). Trimming took 4 bases from V and 4 from J, leaving 16 bases between them. This CDR3 contains 16 residues. The CDR3 is CASSSRSAGYNEKLFF. In DNA, the CDR3 is TGTGCCAGCAGCTCCCGATCGGCGGGCTATAATGAAAAACTGTTTTTT.

The J gene is TRBJ2-3, the V gene TRBV6-5; possible D gene TRBD1, 6 bases. Germline CDR1 and CDR2: MNHEY and SVGAGI. V lost 2 bases and J lost 3, with 6 bases in between. This CDR3 region has 13 residues. The CDR3 DNA reads as TGTGCCAGCAGTTACGACAGGACAGATACGCAGTATTTT. Encoded protein: CASSYDRTDTQYF.

The CDR3 is CASSPRAGLGNQPQHF. The CDR3 nucleotides are TGTGCCAGCAGCCCAAGGGCGGGGCTAGGCAATCAGCCCCAGCATTTT. This rearrangement joins TRBV11-2 to TRBJ1-5; TRBD1 might be the D (5 bases). The CDR3 totals 16 residues. The V gene's germline CDR1 is SGHAT and CDR2 FQNNGV. V lost 5 bases, J lost 2 bases, and 16 bases lay in between.

V usage is TRBV7-2 and J usage is TRBJ2-7, with D hard to call. V lost 0 bases to trimming and J lost 3 bases, with 9 bases between them. Germline V gives CDR1 SGHTA, CDR2 FQGNSA. CDR3 length: 14 amino acids. The CDR3 DNA follows: TGTGCCAGCAGCTTAGCTGGAGAAGTCTACGAGCAGTACTTC. Protein sequence: CASSLAGEVYEQYF.